This is a list of T cell receptor beta chains from one sample in a study of sequential checkpoint blockade in melanoma. Assay: immunoSEQ multiplex PCR; the TCRdb copy retains only in-frame clones and omits some. The table shows roughly 17,000 clones, with 73% occurring only once. Here the sequenced sample was CD8+ T cells sorted from blood (inferred from file names), taken from a patient given nivolumab and ipilimumab in sequence. The source of these receptors is a human donor with melanoma. CDR3s include the opening cysteine and the closing phenylalanine or tryptophan. D genes are given only for firm matches. Clone size is stated in some rows and not others, as once, few, many or a class when expanded.

size	J	V	D	DNA	CDR3
-	TRBJ2-3	TRBV4-3	TRBD2	TGCGCCAGCAGCCAAGATCCCGGGCCTAGCGGGAGGACCACAGATACGCAGTATTTT	CASSQDPGPSGRTTDTQYF
-	TRBJ2-1	TRBV23-1	-	TGCGCCAGCAGCCCATCGGAAGAGGGCCGGAGTTCCTACAATGAGCAGTTCTTC	CASSPSEEGRSSYNEQFF
-	TRBJ2-5	TRBV4-1	TRBD2	TGCGCCAGCAGCCCTAGACTAGCGGGGGGGCAGGTCGGAGAGACCCAGTACTTC	CASSPRLAGGQVGETQYF
-	TRBJ2-7	TRBV4-1	TRBD1	TGCGCCAGCAGCCAAGAGGACAGGGGAATCTACGAGCAGTACTTC	CASSQEDRGIYEQYF
few	TRBJ2-3	TRBV27	TRBD2	TGTGCCAGCAGTTTGGGACTAGTAGCAGATACGCAGTATTTT	CASSLGLVADTQYF
-	TRBJ1-1	TRBV5-6	-	TGTGCCAGCAGCTTGGGCCGGGGGACTAACACTGAAGCTTTCTTT	CASSLGRGTNTEAFF
-	TRBJ1-5	TRBV9	-	TGTGCCAGCAGCGTAGACGGGAATCAGCCCCAGCATTTT	CASSVDGNQPQHF
-	TRBJ2-5	TRBV7-2	TRBD2	TGTGCCAGCAGCGCCCGGTGGGGAGGGGCCCCTGGGGAGACCCAGTACTTC	CASSARWGGAPGETQYF
-	TRBJ2-2	TRBV2	TRBD1	TGTGCCAGCAGTGAAGCGCTTCTGGGGACAGGCCTTAACACCGGGGAGCTGTTTTTT	CASSEALLGTGLNTGELFF
-	TRBJ2-3	TRBV7-2	-	TGTGCCAGCAGCCTCTGGGCTTATTATACGCAGTATTTT	CASSLWAYYTQYF
once	TRBJ1-2	TRBV5-1	-	TGCGCCAGCAGCTTGGCGACAGTGAAGTATGGCTACACCTTC	CASSLATVKYGYTF